This TCR beta chain was identified during a study of Graves' ophthalmopathy and Graves' hyperthyroidism. Notes on the study in general: The study's model predicted ophthalmopathy progression at approximately 71% sensitivity and approximately 72% specificity.

This CDR3 has 11 residues. Germline V gives CDR1 MGHDK, CDR2 SYGVNS. V was pared by 8 bases and J by 8 bases, with 9 bases between. Clinical symptoms, serum thyroxine, TRAb, thyroid ultrasound and orbital computed tomography determined diagnosis. This clonotype occurred a few times. The target antigen is unknown. Beta-chain TCR CDR3 regions were amplified from RNA transcripts. RT-PCR was first run with HTBI primers, then multiplex PCR in a second round. A single record per CDR3 protein comes from TCRdb applying MiXCR to the multiplex PCR reads. This table holds over a million distinct CDR3 sequences, 35% to 45% found once.

The sequence derives from an adult man with Graves' hyperthyroidism. Sequenced input: peripheral blood or thyroid tissue (not recorded which). The chain joins TRBV25-1 to TRBJ2-2; D might be TRBD2 (5 bases). The CDR3 bases are TGTGCCAGCGGGAGTAGAGGGGAGCTGTTTTTT. Its translation: CASGSRGELFF.